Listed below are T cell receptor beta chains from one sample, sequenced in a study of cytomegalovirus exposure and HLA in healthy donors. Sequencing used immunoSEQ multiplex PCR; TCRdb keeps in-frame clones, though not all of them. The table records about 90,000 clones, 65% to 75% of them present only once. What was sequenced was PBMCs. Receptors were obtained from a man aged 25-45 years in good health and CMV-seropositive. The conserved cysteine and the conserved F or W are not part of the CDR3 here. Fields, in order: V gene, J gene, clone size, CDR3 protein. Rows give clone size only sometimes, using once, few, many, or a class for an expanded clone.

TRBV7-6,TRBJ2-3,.,ASSLEGAGGTDTQY
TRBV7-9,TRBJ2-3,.,ASSPGAGVIDTQY
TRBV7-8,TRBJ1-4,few,ASSLESWRPLV
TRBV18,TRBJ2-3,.,ASSPQETQY
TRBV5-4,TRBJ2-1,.,ASSLGLAGGDEQF
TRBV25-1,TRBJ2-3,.,ASSDPGLAGGAGTQY
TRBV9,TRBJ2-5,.,ASSVEGGRAWETQY
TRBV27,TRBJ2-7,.,ASSSPGNSAPYEQY
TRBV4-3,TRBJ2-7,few,ASSQGTGTGGYEQY
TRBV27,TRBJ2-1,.,ASSPSFGEAF
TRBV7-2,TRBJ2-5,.,ASSRVLGGETQY
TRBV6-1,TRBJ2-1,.,ASGGGQGSYNEQF
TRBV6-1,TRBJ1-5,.,ASSDSTGALYSNQPQN
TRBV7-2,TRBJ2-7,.,ASSLGLAGVYEQY
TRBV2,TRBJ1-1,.,ASRVTGANTEAF
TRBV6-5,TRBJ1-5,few,ASSYGPWGNQPQH
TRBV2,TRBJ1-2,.,ASRGTGFAYGYT
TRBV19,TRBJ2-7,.,ASSLGPREMGTGEQY
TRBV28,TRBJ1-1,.,ASSLLKGVEAF
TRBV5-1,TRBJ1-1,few,ASSLGGQYPEAF
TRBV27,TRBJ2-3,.,ASSPLVTDTQY
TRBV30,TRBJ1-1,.,AWSADRGHTEAF
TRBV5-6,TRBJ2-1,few,ASSLLAGGRPYNEQF
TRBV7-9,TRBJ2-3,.,ASSLATAGDNRY
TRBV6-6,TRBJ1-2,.,ASSSYEGEGDYGYT
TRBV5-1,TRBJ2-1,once,ASTLTSGTYNEQF
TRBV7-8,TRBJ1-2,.,ASSLGPDRGLSYGYT
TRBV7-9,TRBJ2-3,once,ASTPGLFTDTQY
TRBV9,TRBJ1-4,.,ASSPGFNEKLF
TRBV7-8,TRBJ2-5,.,ASSLRDRGRQETQY
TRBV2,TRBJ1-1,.,ASRLQGGGTEAF
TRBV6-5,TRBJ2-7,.,ASSGPGQGTYEQY
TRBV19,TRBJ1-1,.,ASRQTGETEAF
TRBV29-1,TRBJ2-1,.,SPPPTPLAPGQF
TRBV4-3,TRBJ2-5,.,ASSQDKTAQETQY
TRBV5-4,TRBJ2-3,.,ASSLQSDTQY
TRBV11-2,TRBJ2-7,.,ASSFARGATYEQY
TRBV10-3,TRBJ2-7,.,AISDSSGTPSKEQY
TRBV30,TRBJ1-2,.,AWTRDSDGHT
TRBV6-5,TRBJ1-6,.,ASRGTDYNSPLH
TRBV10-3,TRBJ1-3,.,AISSGQNSGNTIY
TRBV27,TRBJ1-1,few,ASSLRGQNTEAF
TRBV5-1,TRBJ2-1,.,ASSLMGGPNNEQF
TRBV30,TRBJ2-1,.,AWSASHNEQF
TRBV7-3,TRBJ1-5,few,ASTRPRDFGNQPQH
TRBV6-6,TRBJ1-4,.,ASSDEGDAEKLF
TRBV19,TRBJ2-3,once,ASSIMVSGCVDTQY
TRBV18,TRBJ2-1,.,ASSPTPGTSGGTYNEQF
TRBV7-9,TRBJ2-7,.,ASSWGTAPSEQY
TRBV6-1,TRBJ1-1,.,ASSDPMTTAGAF
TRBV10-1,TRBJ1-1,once,ASRLNLNTEAF
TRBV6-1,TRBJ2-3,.,ASSLTSGGTDTQY
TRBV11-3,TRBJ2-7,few,ASSWAGTYEQY
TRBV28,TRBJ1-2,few,ASSPAGGTGVNYGYT
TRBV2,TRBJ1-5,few,ASTQEVLGAQH
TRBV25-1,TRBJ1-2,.,ASSEQGYGGYT
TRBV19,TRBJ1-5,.,ASSSRQGRQPQH
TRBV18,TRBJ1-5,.,ASSPQQGHQPQH
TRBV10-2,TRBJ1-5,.,ATSEGQGWWSNQPQH
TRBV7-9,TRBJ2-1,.,ASSSRDRGLRNKNEQF